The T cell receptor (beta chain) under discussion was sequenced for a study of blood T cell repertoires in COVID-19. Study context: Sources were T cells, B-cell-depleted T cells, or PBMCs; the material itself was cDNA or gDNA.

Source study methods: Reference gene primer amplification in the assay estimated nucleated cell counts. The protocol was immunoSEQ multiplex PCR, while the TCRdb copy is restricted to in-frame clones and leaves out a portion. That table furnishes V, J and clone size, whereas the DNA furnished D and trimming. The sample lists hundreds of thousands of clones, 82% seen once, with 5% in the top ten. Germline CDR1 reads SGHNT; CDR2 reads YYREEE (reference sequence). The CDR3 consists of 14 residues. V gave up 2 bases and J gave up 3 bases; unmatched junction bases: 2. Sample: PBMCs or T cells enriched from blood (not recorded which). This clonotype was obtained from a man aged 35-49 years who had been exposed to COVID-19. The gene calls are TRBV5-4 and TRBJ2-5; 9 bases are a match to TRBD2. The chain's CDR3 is CASSLRTSEETQYF. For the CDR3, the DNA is TGTGCCAGCAGCTTACGGACTAGCGAAGAGACCCAGTACTTC.